Sequencing of this T cell receptor (beta chain) was carried out in a study of cytomegalovirus exposure and HLA in healthy donors. Regarding the study as a whole: It was likely that a cluster of highly shared sequence variants was a sequencing artifact.

Details on this clone: Its antigen is not identified.

This CDR3 has 16 residues. The V end was cut by 2 bases, the J end by 2 bases, with 13 bases between. CDR1 and CDR2 (germline): MNHNS, SASEGT. The primer mix had 60 Vbeta and 13 Jbeta primers. Some clones are missing from TCRdb's copy, which holds only in-frame ones; the method was immunoSEQ multiplex PCR. Of fewer than 250,000 clones listed, about 80% are singletons. The sample consisted of PBMCs. The receptor was derived from a male donor in good health and CMV-seronegative. The genes are TRBV6-1 and TRBJ1-5; perhaps TRBD1 as D (5 bases). CDR3 loop: CASSEWGGEGNQPQHF. The CDR3 DNA reads as TGTGCCAGCAGTGAATGGGGCGGGGAGGGCAATCAGCCCCAGCATTTT.